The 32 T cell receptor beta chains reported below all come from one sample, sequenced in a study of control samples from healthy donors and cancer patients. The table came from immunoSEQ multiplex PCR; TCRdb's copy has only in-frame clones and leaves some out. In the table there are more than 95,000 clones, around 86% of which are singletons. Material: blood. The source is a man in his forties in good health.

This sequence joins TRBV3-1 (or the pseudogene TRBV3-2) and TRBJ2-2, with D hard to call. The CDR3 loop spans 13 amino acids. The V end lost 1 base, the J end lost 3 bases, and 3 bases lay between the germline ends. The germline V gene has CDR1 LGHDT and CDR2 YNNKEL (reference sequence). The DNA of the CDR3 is TGTGCCAGCAGCCAAGTTGACACCGGGGAGCTGTTTTTT. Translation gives CASSQVDTGELFF.

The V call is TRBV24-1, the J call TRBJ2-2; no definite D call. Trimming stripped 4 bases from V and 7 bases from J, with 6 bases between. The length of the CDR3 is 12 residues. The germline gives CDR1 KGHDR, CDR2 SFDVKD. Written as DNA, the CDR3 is TGTGCCACCAGTGAGGATGGCGGGGAGCTGTTTTTT. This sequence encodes CATSEDGGELFF.

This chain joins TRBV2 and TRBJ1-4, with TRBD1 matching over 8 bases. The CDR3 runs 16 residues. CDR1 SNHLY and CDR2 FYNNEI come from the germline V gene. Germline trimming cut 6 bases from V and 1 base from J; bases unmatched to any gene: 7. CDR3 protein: CASRRTGIRTNEKLFF. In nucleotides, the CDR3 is TGTGCCAGCAGGCGGACAGGGATTCGAACTAATGAAAAACTGTTTTTT.

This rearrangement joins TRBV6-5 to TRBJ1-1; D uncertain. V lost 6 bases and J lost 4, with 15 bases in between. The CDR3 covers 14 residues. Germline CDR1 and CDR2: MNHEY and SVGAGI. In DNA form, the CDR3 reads TGTGCCAGCAGGGATTGGAGGGTTGGCACTGAAGCTTTCTTT. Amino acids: CASRDWRVGTEAFF.

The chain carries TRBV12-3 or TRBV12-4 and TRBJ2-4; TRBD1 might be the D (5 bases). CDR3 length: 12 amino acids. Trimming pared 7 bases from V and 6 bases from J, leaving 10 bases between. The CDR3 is CASNQGTNIQYF. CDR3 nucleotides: TGTGCCAGCAACCAGGGCACAAACATTCAGTACTTC.

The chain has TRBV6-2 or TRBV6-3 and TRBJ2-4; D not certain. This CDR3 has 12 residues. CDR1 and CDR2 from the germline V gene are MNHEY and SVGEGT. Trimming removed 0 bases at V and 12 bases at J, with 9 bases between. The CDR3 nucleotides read TGTGCCAGCAGTTACTCGACGCGCCATCAGTACTTC. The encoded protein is CASSYSTRHQYF.

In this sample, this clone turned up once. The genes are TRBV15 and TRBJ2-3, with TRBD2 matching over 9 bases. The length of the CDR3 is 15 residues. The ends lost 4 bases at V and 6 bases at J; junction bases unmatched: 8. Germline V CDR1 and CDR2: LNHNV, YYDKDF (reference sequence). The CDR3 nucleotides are TGTGCCACCAGCAAGAGGCGGGGGGGCCTGGATACGCAGTATTTT. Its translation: CATSKRRGGLDTQYF.

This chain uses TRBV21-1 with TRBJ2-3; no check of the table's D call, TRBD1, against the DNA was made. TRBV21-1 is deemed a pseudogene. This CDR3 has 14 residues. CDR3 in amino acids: CASSIYRGTDTQYF. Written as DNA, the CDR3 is TGTGCCAGCAGCATCTACAGGGGGACAGATACGCAGTATTTT.

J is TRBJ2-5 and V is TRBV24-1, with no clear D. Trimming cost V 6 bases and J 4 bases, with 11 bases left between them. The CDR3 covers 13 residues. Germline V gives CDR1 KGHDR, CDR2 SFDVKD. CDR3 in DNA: TGTGCCACCAGTATGCCAGGAATAGAGACCCAGTACTTC. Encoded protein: CATSMPGIETQYF.

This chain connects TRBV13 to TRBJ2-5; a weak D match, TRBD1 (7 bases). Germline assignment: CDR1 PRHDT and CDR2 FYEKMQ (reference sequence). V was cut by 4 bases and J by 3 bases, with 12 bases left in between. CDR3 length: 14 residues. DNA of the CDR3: TGTGCCAGCAGCTCCGGAGGGGGCGAAGAGACCCAGTACTTC. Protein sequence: CASSSGGGEETQYF. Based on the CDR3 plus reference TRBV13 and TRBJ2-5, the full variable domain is AAGVIQSPRHLIKEKRETATLKCYPIPRHDTVYWYQQGPGQDPQFLISFYEKMQSDKGSIPDRFSAQQFSDYHSELNMSSLELGDSALYFCASSSGGGEETQYFGPGTRLLVL.

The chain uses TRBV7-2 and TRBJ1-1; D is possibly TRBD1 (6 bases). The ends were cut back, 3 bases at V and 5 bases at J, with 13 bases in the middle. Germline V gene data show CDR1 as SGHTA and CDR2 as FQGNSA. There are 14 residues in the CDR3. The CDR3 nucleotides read TGTGCCAGCAGCTTTGGGGGGGCACGGACTGAAGCTTTCTTT. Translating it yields CASSFGGARTEAFF. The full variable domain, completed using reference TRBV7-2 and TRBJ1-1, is GAGVSQSPSNKVTEKGKDVELRCDPISGHTALYWYRQSLGQGLEFLIYFQGNSAPDKSGLPSDRFSAERTGGSVSTLTIQRTQQEDSAVYLCASSFGGARTEAFFGQGTRLTVV.

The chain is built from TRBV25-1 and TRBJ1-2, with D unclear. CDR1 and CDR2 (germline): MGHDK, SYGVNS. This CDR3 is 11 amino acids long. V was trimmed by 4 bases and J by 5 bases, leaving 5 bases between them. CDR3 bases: TGTGCCAGCAGTGCTCTTTATGGCTACACCTTC. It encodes CASSALYGYTF.

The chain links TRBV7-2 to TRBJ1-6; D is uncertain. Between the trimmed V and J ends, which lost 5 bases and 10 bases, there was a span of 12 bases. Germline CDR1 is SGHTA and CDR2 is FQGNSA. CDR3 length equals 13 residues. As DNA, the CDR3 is TGTGCCAGCAGCCCAGTTAGAGACTCACCCCTCCACTTT. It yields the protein CASSPVRDSPLHF.

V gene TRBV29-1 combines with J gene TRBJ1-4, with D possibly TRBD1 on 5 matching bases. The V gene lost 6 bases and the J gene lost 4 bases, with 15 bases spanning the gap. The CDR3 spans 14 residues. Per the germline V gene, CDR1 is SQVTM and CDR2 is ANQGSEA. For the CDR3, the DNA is TGCAGCGTCGCAGGGCCGGGATATAATGAAAAACTGTTTTTT. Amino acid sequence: CSVAGPGYNEKLFF.

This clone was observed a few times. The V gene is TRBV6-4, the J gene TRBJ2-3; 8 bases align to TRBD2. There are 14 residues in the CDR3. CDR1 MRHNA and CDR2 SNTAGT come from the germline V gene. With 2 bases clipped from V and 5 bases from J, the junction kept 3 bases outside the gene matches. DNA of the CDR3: TGTGCCAGCAGTGACCGGGGGGGCCAAGATACGCAGTATTTT. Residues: CASSDRGGQDTQYF.

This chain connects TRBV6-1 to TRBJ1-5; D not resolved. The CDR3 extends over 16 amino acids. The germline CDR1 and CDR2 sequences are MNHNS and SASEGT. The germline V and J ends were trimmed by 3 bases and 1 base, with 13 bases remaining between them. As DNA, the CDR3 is TGTGCCAGCAGTGATGTCATAACATCCAGCAATCAGCCCCAGCATTTT. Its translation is CASSDVITSSNQPQHF.

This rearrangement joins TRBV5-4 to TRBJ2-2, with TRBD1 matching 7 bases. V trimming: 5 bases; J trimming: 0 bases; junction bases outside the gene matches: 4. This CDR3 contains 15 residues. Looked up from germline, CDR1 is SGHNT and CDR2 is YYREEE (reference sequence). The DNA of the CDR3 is TGTGCCAGCAGTCCGAGGGGGCCGAACACCGGGGAGCTGTTTTTT. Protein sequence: CASSPRGPNTGELFF.

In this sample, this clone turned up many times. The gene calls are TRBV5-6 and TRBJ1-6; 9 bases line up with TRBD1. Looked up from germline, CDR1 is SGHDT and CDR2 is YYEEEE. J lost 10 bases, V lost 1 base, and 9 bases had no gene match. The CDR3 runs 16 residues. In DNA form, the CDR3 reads TGTGCCAGCAGCTTGTTTGTAGGGACAGGGCACTCACCCCTCCACTTT. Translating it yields CASSLFVGTGHSPLHF.

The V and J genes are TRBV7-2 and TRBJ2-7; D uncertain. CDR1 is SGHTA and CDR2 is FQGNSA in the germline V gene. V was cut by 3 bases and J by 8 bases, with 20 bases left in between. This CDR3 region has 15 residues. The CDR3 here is CASSFKWTDGSQQYF. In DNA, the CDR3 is TGTGCCAGCAGCTTCAAATGGACCGATGGTAGCCAGCAGTACTTC.

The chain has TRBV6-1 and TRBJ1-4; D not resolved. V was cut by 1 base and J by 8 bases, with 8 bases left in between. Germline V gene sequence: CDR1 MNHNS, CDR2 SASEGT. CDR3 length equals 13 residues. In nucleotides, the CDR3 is TGTGCCAGCAGTGAAGTGGTGGCGGAAAAACTGTTTTTT. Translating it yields CASSEVVAEKLFF.

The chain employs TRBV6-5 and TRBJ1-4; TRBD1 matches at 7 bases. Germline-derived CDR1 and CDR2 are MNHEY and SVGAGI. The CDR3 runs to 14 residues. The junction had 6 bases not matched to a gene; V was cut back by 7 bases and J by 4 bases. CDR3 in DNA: TGTGCCAGCATGAGGGGGCGCGGTAATGAAAAACTGTTTTTT. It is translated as CASMRGRGNEKLFF.

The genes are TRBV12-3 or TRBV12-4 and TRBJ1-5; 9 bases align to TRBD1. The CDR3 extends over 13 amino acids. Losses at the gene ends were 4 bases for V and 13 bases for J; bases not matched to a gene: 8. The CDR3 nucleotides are TGTGCCAGCAGTTCCTACAGGGACAGGGTTCAGCATTTT. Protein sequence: CASSSYRDRVQHF.

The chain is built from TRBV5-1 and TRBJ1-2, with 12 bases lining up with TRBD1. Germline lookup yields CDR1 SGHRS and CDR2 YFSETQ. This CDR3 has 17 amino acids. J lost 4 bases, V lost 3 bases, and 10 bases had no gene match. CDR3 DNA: TGCGCCAGCAGCTACCCGGGACAGGGGGCGTCTTCCTATGGCTACACCTTC. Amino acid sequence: CASSYPGQGASSYGYTF. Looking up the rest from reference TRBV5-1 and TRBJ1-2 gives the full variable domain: KAGVTQTPRYLIKTRGQQVTLSCSPISGHRSVSWYQQTPGQGLQFLFEYFSETQRNKGNFPGRFSGRQFSNSRSEMNVSTLELGDSALYLCASSYPGQGASSYGYTFGSGTRLTVV.

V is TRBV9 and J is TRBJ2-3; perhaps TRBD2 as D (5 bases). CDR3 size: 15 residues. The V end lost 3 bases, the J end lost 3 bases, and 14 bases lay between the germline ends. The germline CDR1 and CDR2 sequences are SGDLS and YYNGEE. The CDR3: CASSAGLSGTDTQYF. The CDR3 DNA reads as TGTGCCAGCAGCGCGGGTCTCTCGGGGACAGATACGCAGTATTTT. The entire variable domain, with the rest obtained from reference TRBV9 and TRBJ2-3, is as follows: DSGVTQTPKHLITATGQRVTLRCSPRSGDLSVYWYQQSLDQGLQFLIQYYNGEERAKGNILERFSAQQFPDLHSELNLSSLELGDSALYFCASSAGLSGTDTQYFGPGTRLTVL.

CDR3 protein: CASSQRSGTYEQYF. CDR3 in DNA: TGCGCCAGCAGCCAACGTTCAGGGACCTACGAGCAGTACTTC. The chain recombines TRBV4-1 with TRBJ2-7; weak D call: TRBD1 (5 bases). Germline-derived CDR1 and CDR2 are MGHRA and YSYEKL. Trimming left V 2 bases short and J 2 bases short, with 10 bases between. The CDR3 is 14 amino acids.

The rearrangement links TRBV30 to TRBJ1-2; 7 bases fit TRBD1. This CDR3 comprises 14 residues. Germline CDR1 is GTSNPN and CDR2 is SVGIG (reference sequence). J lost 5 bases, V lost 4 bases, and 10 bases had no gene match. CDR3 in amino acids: CAWINRGRFYGYTF. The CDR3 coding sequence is TGTGCCTGGATAAATAGGGGGCGCTTTTATGGCTACACCTTC.

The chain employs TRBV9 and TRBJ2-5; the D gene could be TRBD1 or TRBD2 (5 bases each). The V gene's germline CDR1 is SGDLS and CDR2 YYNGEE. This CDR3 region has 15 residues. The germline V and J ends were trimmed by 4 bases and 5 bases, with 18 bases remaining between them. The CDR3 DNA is TGTGCCAGCAGCTCTCGACGGGACCTTGGGGAGACCCAGTACTTC. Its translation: CASSSRRDLGETQYF.

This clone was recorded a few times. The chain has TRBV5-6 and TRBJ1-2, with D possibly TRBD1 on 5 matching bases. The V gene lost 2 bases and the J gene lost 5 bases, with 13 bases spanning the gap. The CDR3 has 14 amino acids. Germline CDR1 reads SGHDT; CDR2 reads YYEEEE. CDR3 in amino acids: CASSLLSREYGYTF. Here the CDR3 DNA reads TGTGCCAGCAGCTTATTGTCCAGGGAGTATGGCTACACCTTC. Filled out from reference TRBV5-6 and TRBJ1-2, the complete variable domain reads DAGVTQSPTHLIKTRGQQVTLRCSPKSGHDTVSWYQQALGQGPQFIFQYYEEEERQRGNFPDRFSGHQFPNYSSELNVNALLLGDSALYLCASSLLSREYGYTFGSGTRLTVV.

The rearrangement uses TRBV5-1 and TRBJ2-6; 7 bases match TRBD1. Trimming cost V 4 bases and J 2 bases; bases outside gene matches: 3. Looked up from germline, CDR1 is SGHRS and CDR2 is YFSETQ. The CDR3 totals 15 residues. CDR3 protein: CASSPDRAGANVLTF. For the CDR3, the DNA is TGCGCCAGCAGCCCTGACAGGGCTGGGGCCAACGTCCTGACTTTC.

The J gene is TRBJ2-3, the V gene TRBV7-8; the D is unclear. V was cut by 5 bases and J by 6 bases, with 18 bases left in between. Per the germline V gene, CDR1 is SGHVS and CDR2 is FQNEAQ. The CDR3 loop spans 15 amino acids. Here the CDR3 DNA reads TGTGCCAGCAGCCTTTTTAGCCGAGCAGCGGATACGCAGTATTTT. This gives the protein CASSLFSRAADTQYF.

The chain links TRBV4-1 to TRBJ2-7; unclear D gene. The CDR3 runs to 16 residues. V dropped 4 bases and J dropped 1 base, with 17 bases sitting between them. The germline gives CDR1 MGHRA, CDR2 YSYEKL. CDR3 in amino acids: CASSPGHTAISYEQYF. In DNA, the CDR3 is TGCGCCAGCAGCCCGGGCCATACAGCGATTTCCTACGAGCAGTACTTC.

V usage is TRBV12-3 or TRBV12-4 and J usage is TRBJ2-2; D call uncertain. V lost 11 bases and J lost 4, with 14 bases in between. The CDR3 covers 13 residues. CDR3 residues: CAWLEELTGELFF. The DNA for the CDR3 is TGTGCCTGGCTAGAGGAACTCACCGGGGAGCTGTTTTTT.